The 20 T cell receptor beta chains listed next were all sequenced from one sample in a study of graft-versus-host responses after intestinal transplantation. Libraries were prepared by immunoSEQ multiplex PCR; TCRdb keeps only in-frame clonotypes and omits some of them. The table records tens of thousands of clones, approximately 96% of them present only once. These receptors are not linked to any known antigen. This specimen consisted of unstimulated CD8+ T cells sorted from spleen or lymph node cells, obtained before transplant. Every receptor here comes from a human donor who was the organ donor for an intestinal transplant.

V and J are TRBV19 and TRBJ2-7, with TRBD2 matching 7 bases. In germline, CDR1 is LNHDA, CDR2 SQIVND (reference sequence). The V gene end was trimmed by 5 bases and the J gene end by 9 bases; junction bases not matched to a gene: 10. This CDR3 comprises 13 residues. This CDR3 is CASSGRDYDRQYF. The CDR3 DNA sequence: TGTGCCAGTAGTGGCCGGGACTACGATCGGCAGTACTTC. The entire variable domain, with the rest obtained from reference TRBV19 and TRBJ2-7, is as follows: DGGITQSPKYLFRKEGQNVTLSCEQNLNHDAMYWYRQDPGQGLRLIYYSQIVNDFQKGDIAEGYSVSREKKESFPLTVTSAQKNPTAFYLCASSGRDYDRQYFGPGTRLTVT.

With regard to this clone: One junction end does not reproduce the germline sequence, and a read error may be involved. This rearrangement joins TRBV28 to TRBJ2-7, with a possible D match to TRBD1 (5 bases). The CDR3 length is 15 residues. CDR1 is MDHEN, CDR2 SYDVKM, per germline. CDR3 DNA: TGTGCCGGCAGTGGGCAGGGTTCCCCATCCTACGAGCAGTACTTC. It translates to CAGSGQGSPSYEQYF. The variable domain in full, completed from reference TRBV28 and TRBJ2-7, reads DVKVTQSSRYLVKRTGEKVFLECVQDMDHENMFWYRQDPGLGLRLIYFSYDVKMKEKGDIPEGYSVSREKKERFSLILESASTNQTSMYLCAGSGQGSPSYEQYFGPGTRLTVT.

In nucleotides, the CDR3 is TGTGCCAGCAGCTTAGGGACAGGCCTCTACGAGCAGTACTTC. This gives the protein CASSLGTGLYEQYF. The chain carries TRBV7-2 and TRBJ2-7; TRBD1 agrees at 7 bases. Germline lookup yields CDR1 SGHTA and CDR2 FQGNSA. This CDR3 comprises 14 residues. The trim removed 1 base at V and 3 bases at J, leaving 3 bases unmatched.

The V gene is TRBV2, the J gene TRBJ1-1; D uncertain. Per the germline V gene, CDR1 is SNHLY and CDR2 is FYNNEI. Trimming took off 4 bases at V and 0 bases at J, with 9 bases between the two ends. CDR3 length: 14 amino acids. CDR3 region: CASSVDGMNTEAFF. The CDR3, as DNA: TGTGCCAGCAGTGTGGACGGCATGAACACTGAAGCTTTCTTT.

V is TRBV20-1 and J is TRBJ2-7, with 9 bases aligning to TRBD2. The V segment lost 7 bases and the J segment 7 bases; nucleotides outside the gene matches: 5. The germline V gene has CDR1 DFQATT and CDR2 SNEGSKA (reference sequence). CDR3 length: 11 residues. CDR3 sequence (DNA): TGCAGTGGTAGGCGGGAGGGAGAGCAGTACTTC. Its translation is CSGRREGEQYF.

The chain couples TRBV5-4 to TRBJ2-3; TRBD1 matches 9 bases. V lost 4 bases, J lost 4 bases, and 7 bases stayed unmatched. This CDR3 is 15 amino acids long. Looked up from germline, CDR1 is SGHNT and CDR2 is YYREEE (reference sequence). CDR3 residues: CASSGRDRVPDTQYF. CDR3 nucleotides: TGTGCCAGCAGCGGCCGGGACAGGGTCCCAGATACGCAGTATTTT. Combining the CDR3 with reference TRBV5-4 and TRBJ2-3 gives the whole variable domain ETGVTQSPTHLIKTRGQQVTLRCSSQSGHNTVSWYQQALGQGPQFIFQYYREEENGRGNFPPRFSGLQFPNYSSELNVNALELDDSALYLCASSGRDRVPDTQYFGPGTRLTVL.

CDR3 nucleotides: TGTGCCAGCAGTGAGATGAGCGGACTGAACACTGAAGCTTTCTTT. Amino acid sequence: CASSEMSGLNTEAFF. The chain recombines TRBV6-1 with TRBJ1-1; no definite D call. The CDR3 length is 15 residues. The V and J ends lost 3 bases and 0 bases respectively, with 11 bases between them. Germline CDR1 MNHNS, CDR2 SASEGT.

The chain recombines TRBV4-3 with TRBJ2-3, with unresolved D. CDR1 is LGHNA, CDR2 YSLEER, per germline. V was cut by 0 bases and J by 2 bases, with 12 bases left in between. The CDR3 spans 16 residues. This CDR3 reads CASSQDFASPTDTQYF. Written as DNA, the CDR3 is TGCGCCAGCAGCCAAGATTTTGCCAGTCCCACAGATACGCAGTATTTT.

The chain is built from TRBV28 and TRBJ2-7, with 8 bases fitting TRBD1. The germline CDR1 and CDR2 sequences are MDHEN and SYDVKM. CDR3 length: 15 amino acids. V was pared by 2 bases and J by 3 bases, with 6 bases of the junction left unmatched. The CDR3 nucleotides are TGTGCCAGCAGTTTACCGGGACAGGCGGTCTACGAGCAGTACTTC. This translates into CASSLPGQAVYEQYF.

Only one count was recorded for this clone. CDR3 DNA: TGTGCCAGCAGTTCGCCGGGACGCCTTCAAGGCTACACCTTC. Translating it yields CASSSPGRLQGYTF. This chain links TRBV27 with TRBJ1-2; tentative D call: TRBD1 (5 bases). This CDR3 contains 14 residues. Germline V gene data show CDR1 as MNHEY and CDR2 as SMNVEV (reference sequence). V was pared by 4 bases and J by 8 bases, with 17 bases between.

The chain joins TRBV5-1 to TRBJ1-5; D uncertain. The V gene lost 4 bases and the J gene lost 3 bases, with 8 bases spanning the gap. The CDR3 covers 13 residues. Looked up from germline, CDR1 is SGHRS and CDR2 is YFSETQ. CDR3 amino acids: CASSMDYNQPQHF. As DNA, the CDR3 is TGCGCCAGCAGCATGGATTACAATCAGCCCCAGCATTTT.

This rearrangement joins TRBV27 to TRBJ2-1, with TRBD2 matching over 13 bases. Trimming removed 6 bases from V and 6 bases from J; junction bases left unmatched: 8. Germline V gives CDR1 MNHEY, CDR2 SMNVEV (reference sequence). CDR3 length: 16 amino acids. The CDR3 here is CASSDTGTSGINEQFF. The CDR3 DNA is TGTGCCAGCAGCGATACCGGGACTAGCGGGATCAATGAGCAGTTCTTC.

This clone came up once. The chain combines TRBV4-2 with TRBJ2-7; D may match TRBD1 or TRBD2 (6 bases each). This CDR3 region has 17 residues. Trimming pared 1 base from V and 2 bases from J, leaving 18 bases between. CDR1 is LGHNA and CDR2 is YNFKEQ in the germline V gene. The CDR3, as DNA: TGTGCCAGCAGCCAAGTACTCTTGAGGGGGGCTGCCTACGAGCAGTACTTC. Its protein is CASSQVLLRGAAYEQYF.

The chain combines TRBV19 with TRBJ1-1; weak D call: TRBD1 (6 bases). Germline V lookup: CDR1 LNHDA, CDR2 SQIVND (reference sequence). V was clipped by 3 bases and J by 4 bases, with 12 bases between them. This CDR3 spans 14 amino acids. The CDR3 region is CASSMTGLATEAFF. The CDR3 nucleotides are TGTGCCAGTAGTATGACAGGCCTCGCCACTGAAGCTTTCTTT.

This chain connects TRBV7-9 to TRBJ2-1, with D unclear. Germline V gene lookup returns CDR1 SEHNR and CDR2 FQNEAQ (reference sequence). The CDR3 covers 12 residues. V lost 3 bases to trimming and J lost 5 bases, with 5 bases between them. CDR3 protein: CASSFLNNEQFF. Here the CDR3 DNA reads TGTGCCAGCAGCTTTTTGAACAATGAGCAGTTCTTC. Together with reference TRBV7-9 and TRBJ2-1, the CDR3 gives the full variable domain: DTGVSQNPRHKITKRGQNVTFRCDPISEHNRLYWYRQTLGQGPEFLTYFQNEAQLEKSRLLSDRFSAERPKGSFSTLEIQRTEQGDSAMYLCASSFLNNEQFFGPGTRLTVL.

The genes are TRBV5-5 and TRBJ1-5; 8 positions agree with TRBD1. This CDR3 region has 16 residues. With V trimmed by 1 base and J by 3 bases, 6 bases remained unmatched. The germline V gene encodes CDR1 SGHKS and CDR2 YYEKEE (reference sequence). DNA for the CDR3: TGTGCCAGCAGCTTGACCGGGACAGGTGACAATCAGCCCCAGCATTTT. Its translation: CASSLTGTGDNQPQHF.

The chain links TRBV6-5 to TRBJ1-6; TRBD1 might be the D (5 bases). CDR1 MNHEY and CDR2 SVGAGI come from the germline V gene. The CDR3 totals 15 residues. The V end was cut by 4 bases, the J end by 5 bases, with 12 bases between. DNA of the CDR3: TGTGCCAGCAGTTCCTCGACAGCCAATAATTCACCCCTCCACTTT. Amino acid sequence: CASSSSTANNSPLHF.

The J gene is TRBJ2-7, the V gene TRBV28; a possible D gene is TRBD2 (5 bases). Trimming took 10 bases from V and 0 from J, leaving 16 bases between them. The CDR3 contains 14 residues. Germline V gives CDR1 MDHEN, CDR2 SYDVKM. The CDR3 region has the DNA TGTGCCACCAAGTTGCGAGGGAGCTCCTACGAGCAGTACTTC. It translates to CATKLRGSSYEQYF. The whole variable domain, remainder taken from reference TRBV28 and TRBJ2-7, is DVKVTQSSRYLVKRTGEKVFLECVQDMDHENMFWYRQDPGLGLRLIYFSYDVKMKEKGDIPEGYSVSREKKERFSLILESASTNQTSMYLCATKLRGSSYEQYFGPGTRLTVT.

This chain joins TRBV4-1 and TRBJ2-5; 7 positions agree with TRBD1. V was pared by 0 bases and J by 2 bases, with 6 bases of the junction left unmatched. The CDR3 length is 16 residues. Per the germline V gene, CDR1 is MGHRA and CDR2 is YSYEKL. The CDR3 DNA sequence: TGCGCCAGCAGCCAAGATTACGCAGGGGGACAAGAGACCCAGTACTTC. Translation: CASSQDYAGGQETQYF.

The count of this clone is one. The chain couples TRBV6-5 to TRBJ1-5, with 8 bases fitting TRBD1. The junction had 6 bases not matched to a gene; V was cut back by 6 bases and J by 2 bases. Per the germline V gene, CDR1 is MNHEY and CDR2 is SVGAGI. The CDR3 is 15 residues long. Here the CDR3 reads CASSRQGLGNQPQHF. The CDR3 coding sequence is TGTGCCAGCAGCCGACAGGGGTTGGGCAATCAGCCCCAGCATTTT.